These T cell receptor beta chains were read from a single sample in a study of CD8 T cells in ankylosing spondylitis. MiXCR, run by TCRdb on the 5' RACE reads, gives a single entry per CDR3 protein. This repertoire shows 69,000 or so distinct CDR3 sequences, about 5% found once; its top ten account for around 2.2%. The sequencing input was blood, either unsorted or a sorted T cell fraction (not recorded which). The source is a male donor with ankylosing spondylitis or in good health (not recorded which). Both conserved end residues are part of each CDR3. A D gene is named only where the DNA matches it firmly. Clone size is given for some rows only: seen once, a few or many times, or a class if the clone is expanded.

d_gene	len	abundance	v_gene	j_gene	CDR3aa	CDR3nt
NA	18	many	TRBV6-5	TRBJ1-4	CASSYSRFAGLRGEKLFF	TGTGCCAGCAGTTACTCGAGATTCGCGGGCCTAAGAGGTGAAAAACTGTTTTTT
NA	15	NA	TRBV4-2	TRBJ2-1	CASSPGRLSYNEQFF	TGTGCCAGCAGCCCCGGCAGGCTCTCCTACAATGAGCAGTTCTTC
NA	18	many	TRBV5-1	TRBJ2-2	CASSFPSDSRQNTGELFF	TGCGCCAGCAGCTTCCCCTCGGACAGCAGGCAGAACACCGGGGAGCTGTTTTTT
NA	16	many	TRBV4-3	TRBJ1-1	CASSRNPGNMNTEAFF	TGCGCCAGCAGCCGAAACCCAGGGAATATGAACACTGAAGCTTTCTTT
NA	13	many	TRBV18	TRBJ1-1	CASSRVKNTEAFF	TGTGCCAGCTCACGAGTAAAGAACACTGAAGCTTTCTTT
TRBD1	16	many	TRBV6-5	TRBJ2-2	CASSYVSAGGIGELFF	TGTGCCAGCAGTTACGTTTCTGCAGGGGGAATCGGGGAGCTGTTTTTT
NA	14	many	TRBV19	TRBJ1-1	CASSIDKKNTEAFF	TGTGCCAGTAGTATCGACAAAAAGAACACTGAAGCTTTCTTT
NA	13	many	TRBV27	TRBJ1-2	CASSLVGPYGYTF	TGTGCCAGCAGCCTGGTGGGCCCCTATGGCTACACCTTC
NA	13	many	TRBV3-1	TRBJ2-2	CASSRQNTGELFF	TGTGCCAGCAGCCGACAGAACACCGGGGAGCTGTTTTTT
TRBD1	18	many	TRBV12-3/TRBV12-4	TRBJ2-1	CASSTTFRQGRDYNEQFF	TGTGCCAGCAGTACTACATTTCGACAGGGGCGCGACTACAATGAGCAGTTCTTC
TRBD2	17	many	TRBV19	TRBJ2-3	CASKASLRGSGGGTQYF	TGTGCCAGTAAGGCCTCCTTGCGGGGGTCGGGGGGAGGTACGCAGTATTTT
NA	15	many	TRBV5-1	TRBJ2-2	CASSFQGPTNGELFF	TGCGCCAGCAGCTTTCAGGGACCTACTAACGGGGAGCTGTTTTTT
NA	11	many	TRBV12-3/TRBV12-4	TRBJ1-1	CASSFQTEAFF	TGTGCCAGCAGTTTTCAGACTGAAGCTTTCTTT
TRBD1	15	many	TRBV13	TRBJ1-3	CASSPQGVGGNTIYF	TGTGCCAGCAGCCCTCAGGGGGTCGGCGGAAACACCATATATTTT
NA	16	many	TRBV20-1	TRBJ2-1	CSAIAISSETYNEQFF	TGCAGTGCTATTGCAATATCATCCGAAACCTACAATGAGCAGTTCTTC